The 29 T cell receptor beta chains listed next were all sequenced from one sample in a study of T cell repertoires in cytomegalovirus infection. Via MiXCR, TCRdb re-called the reads, giving one row per CDR3 protein. The table has hundreds of thousands of distinct CDR3 sequences, around a third seen once; the top ten hold over 15%. For these TCRs, the target antigens are not known. This specimen consisted of cultured PBMCs, obtained from culture after CMV antigen stimulation. The receptors were gathered from a human donor in good health (CMV status not recorded). Some clones in this sample may be carry-over from other donors' samples.

This chain joins TRBV5-4 and TRBJ2-7, with a possible D match to TRBD1 (6 bases). Trimming took off 1 base at V and 3 bases at J, with 14 bases between the two ends. The length of the CDR3 is 15 residues. Germline loops: CDR1 SGHNT, CDR2 YYREEE (reference sequence). This CDR3 reads CASSLHSRGGYEQYF. The CDR3 DNA reads TGTGCCAGCAGCTTGCACTCCAGGGGCGGCTACGAGCAGTACTTC.

In its sample, this clonotype was seen a few times. The chain couples TRBV7-2 to TRBJ1-1; D possibly corresponds to TRBD1 (5 bases). This CDR3 is 13 amino acids long. The V end lost 5 bases, the J end lost 7 bases, and 14 bases lay between the germline ends. The germline V gene has CDR1 SGHTA and CDR2 FQGNSA. The CDR3 DNA sequence: TGTGCCAGCAGCCTTGGCCGGGGGGTTGAAGCTTTCTTT. Amino acid sequence: CASSLGRGVEAFF.

The rearrangement joins TRBV4-1 to TRBJ1-2, with unresolved D. The V gene's germline CDR1 is MGHRA and CDR2 YSYEKL. The CDR3 has 16 amino acids. V was pared by 4 bases and J by 7 bases, with 22 bases between. CDR3 in DNA: TGCGCCAGCAGCCCCTATCCGGAGCGGGCCTCGCGTGGCTACACCTTC. Translation: CASSPYPERASRGYTF.

On this clonotype itself: The junction shows a germline mismatch at one end, possibly a read error. The chain couples TRBV7-6 to TRBJ2-5; D is ambiguous. The length of the CDR3 is 12 residues. The germline gives CDR1 SGHVS, CDR2 FNYEAQ. The CDR3 DNA follows: TGTGCCAGCAGCCCTCGCGGATTGGCCGTGGAGTTC. This translates into CASSPRGLAVEF.

J is TRBJ2-7 and V is TRBV11-2; the D gene could be TRBD1 or TRBD2 (6 bases each). The length of the CDR3 is 17 residues. The germline CDR1 and CDR2 sequences are SGHAT and FQNNGV. V lost 1 base and J 6 bases, leaving 22 bases between the germline ends. The CDR3 sequence: CASSLAPGASLPGEQYF. The CDR3 DNA is TGTGCCAGCAGCTTAGCTCCGGGGGCCTCACTACCGGGCGAGCAGTACTTC.

The chain joins TRBV12-3 or TRBV12-4 to TRBJ2-6, with 10 bases fitting TRBD2. The junction had 5 bases not matched to a gene; V was cut back by 6 bases and J by 3 bases. This CDR3 region has 16 residues. In DNA form, the CDR3 reads TGTGCCAGCAGCCAGCGGGGGGGCCTTGGGGCCAACGTCCTGACTTTC. Amino acid sequence: CASSQRGGLGANVLTF.

The J gene is TRBJ2-1, the V gene TRBV7-9; D unresolved. CDR1 is SEHNR and CDR2 is FQNEAQ in the germline V gene (reference sequence). The CDR3 sequence is 12 residues long. V lost 6 bases, J lost 8 bases, and 11 bases lay in between. The CDR3: CASRVEPDEQFF. DNA for the CDR3: TGTGCCAGCAGGGTTGAACCAGATGAGCAGTTCTTC.

The chain joins TRBV7-6 to TRBJ2-7, with TRBD2 as a possible D gene (5 bases). Germline V gene sequence: CDR1 SGHVS, CDR2 FNYEAQ. The CDR3 contains 14 residues. V lost 5 bases to trimming and J lost 7 bases, with 18 bases between them. CDR3 DNA: TGTGCCAGCAGCCTCGAGGGTTTGCCGGGAGAGCAGTACTTC. This translates into CASSLEGLPGEQYF.

There are a few counts of this clonotype. The V call is TRBV4-2, the J call TRBJ2-1; 8 bases map to TRBD2. The junction had 4 bases not matched to a gene; V was cut back by 1 base and J by 8 bases. This CDR3 has 14 residues. Germline CDR1 is LGHNA and CDR2 is YNFKEQ. DNA for the CDR3: TGTGCCAGCAGCCAAGCCGGGACTAGAGATGAGCAGTTCTTC. This gives the protein CASSQAGTRDEQFF.

This clonotype was seen a handful of times. This sequence joins TRBV10-3 and TRBJ2-1, with TRBD2 matching over 7 bases. The CDR3 totals 14 residues. V lost 4 bases to trimming and J lost 5 bases; unmatched junction nucleotides: 5. Germline values: CDR1 ENHRY, CDR2 SYGVKD. CDR3 protein: CAISASGADNEQFF. DNA of the CDR3: TGTGCCATCAGTGCGAGCGGGGCCGACAATGAGCAGTTCTTC.

This clonotype was observed a handful of times. The chain has TRBV7-9 and TRBJ1-2; D perhaps matches TRBD1 (5 bases). V was trimmed by 5 bases and J by 7 bases, leaving 11 bases between them. The germline CDR1 and CDR2 sequences are SEHNR and FQNEAQ (reference sequence). CDR3 length: 12 residues. The CDR3 spells CASSPWQGGYTF. The CDR3, as DNA: TGTGCCAGCAGCCCATGGCAGGGTGGCTACACCTTC.

This clonotype was seen only a few times. The chain employs TRBV5-6 and TRBJ2-7; TRBD1 matches at 10 bases. The germline V gene has CDR1 SGHDT and CDR2 YYEEEE. V gave up 2 bases and J gave up 6 bases; unmatched junction bases: 8. The CDR3 length is 15 residues. The CDR3 sequence: CASSFDPGQGSEQYF. The CDR3 DNA sequence: TGTGCCAGCAGCTTTGACCCGGGACAGGGGAGCGAGCAGTACTTC.

Worth noting for this clonotype: Germline and junction disagree at one end, which may indicate a read error. The J gene is TRBJ2-1, the V gene TRBV5-1, with 7 bases lining up with TRBD2. The CDR3 contains 14 residues. CDR1 SGHRS and CDR2 YFSETQ come from the germline V gene. The CDR3 loop is CASGLSAPSGEQFF. CDR3 sequence (DNA): TGCGCCAGCGGCTTGTCCGCGCCTAGCGGAGAGCAGTTCTTC.

This clonotype was recorded a few times. V and J are TRBV6-2 or TRBV6-3 and TRBJ2-1; D is unresolved. The germline V gene encodes CDR1 MNHEY and CDR2 SVGEGT. The CDR3 spans 13 residues. Between the trimmed V and J ends, which lost 7 bases and 5 bases, there was a span of 12 bases. The CDR3 is CASTDPPNNEQFF. CDR3 bases: TGTGCCAGCACCGACCCGCCGAACAATGAGCAGTTCTTC.

Turning to this clonotype: The junction departs from germline at one end; a sequencing error may be responsible. This rearrangement joins TRBV12-5 to TRBJ2-7, with 9 positions matching TRBD1. Germline V gene sequence: CDR1 LGHNT, CDR2 FRNRAP. The CDR3 spans 14 residues. CDR3 amino acids: CVSGSDRGSYEQYF. In DNA, the CDR3 is TGTGTTAGTGGTTCGGACAGGGGAAGCTACGAGCAGTACTTC.

The J gene is TRBJ1-1, the V gene TRBV7-8; D gene unclear. The germline V gene has CDR1 SGHVS and CDR2 FQNEAQ. This CDR3 is built from 13 residues. Trimming took off 0 bases at V and 10 bases at J, with 12 bases between the two ends. This CDR3 is CASSLAIQRGAFF. Written as DNA, the CDR3 is TGTGCCAGCAGCTTAGCAATTCAGAGAGGAGCTTTCTTT.

There are a few counts of this clonotype. The chain couples TRBV28 to TRBJ1-2; no clear D. From germline, CDR1 is MDHEN and CDR2 SYDVKM. This CDR3 comprises 13 residues. V was clipped by 3 bases and J by 7 bases, with 12 bases between them. The CDR3 is CASSLSGWGGYTF. The CDR3 coding sequence is TGTGCCAGCAGTTTGTCAGGTTGGGGTGGCTACACCTTC.

This clonotype was detected only a few times. The rearrangement joins TRBV7-2 to TRBJ2-2, with 7 nucleotides matching TRBD1. The V and J ends lost 5 bases and 3 bases, in that order; junction bases with no gene match: 6. The CDR3 spans 15 residues. Germline CDR1 SGHTA, CDR2 FQGNSA. CDR3 nucleotides: TGTGCCAGCAGCATACAGGGGTCCTACACCGGGGAGCTGTTTTTT. Protein product: CASSIQGSYTGELFF.

This clonotype turned up a few times. V gene TRBV15 combines with J gene TRBJ2-2, with D unresolved. The CDR3 consists of 16 residues. The germline gives CDR1 LNHNV, CDR2 YYDKDF (reference sequence). V was clipped by 0 bases and J by 3 bases, with 11 bases between them. For the CDR3, the DNA is TGTGCCACCAGCAGAGATGACCGATATGACACCGGGGAGCTGTTTTTT. It translates to CATSRDDRYDTGELFF.

The chain recombines TRBV4-1 with TRBJ2-1; tentative D call: TRBD1 (5 bases). V was pared by 1 base and J by 9 bases, with 10 bases between. This CDR3 has 13 residues. Germline V gene lookup returns CDR1 MGHRA and CDR2 YSYEKL. CDR3 region: CASSQASGLEQFF. CDR3 DNA sequence: TGCGCCAGCAGCCAAGCTTCAGGGCTTGAGCAGTTCTTC.

The chain is built from TRBV7-9 and TRBJ2-1, with 7 bases aligning to TRBD2. From germline, CDR1 is SEHNR and CDR2 FQNEAQ (reference sequence). The CDR3 is 17 residues long. J gave up 6 bases and V 1 base, and 12 bases lay outside the gene matches. CDR3 loop: CASSLVASGGYINEQFF. As DNA, the CDR3 is TGTGCCAGCAGCTTAGTGGCTAGCGGAGGGTACATCAATGAGCAGTTCTTC.

This chain uses TRBV20-1 with TRBJ2-7; 10 nucleotides agree with TRBD1. The CDR3 loop spans 14 amino acids. Per the germline V gene, CDR1 is DFQATT and CDR2 is SNEGSKA (reference sequence). The CDR3 reads CSAGTGANSYEQYF. The CDR3, as DNA: TGCAGCGCCGGGACAGGGGCGAACTCCTACGAGCAGTACTTC.

For this clonotype: A much larger clone lies one base from this, so it may be a read error. This chain links TRBV7-2 with TRBJ1-5; a possible D gene is TRBD1 (5 bases). V was cut by 5 bases and J by 3 bases, with 20 bases left in between. CDR3 length: 17 amino acids. CDR1 is SGHTA, CDR2 FQGNSA, per germline. This chain's CDR3 is CASSVGSSRQINQPQHF. CDR3 sequence (DNA): TGTGCCAGCAGCGTCGGCAGCAGCCGACAGATCAATCAGCCCCAGCATTTT.

This clonotype has just a few counts. The chain carries TRBV6-2 or TRBV6-3 and TRBJ1-5; D is perhaps TRBD1 (5 bases). The V gene's germline CDR1 is MNHEY and CDR2 SVGEGT. Trimming cost V 5 bases and J 0 bases, with 11 bases left between them. This CDR3 contains 15 residues. The CDR3 is CASSRGVYSNQPQHF. CDR3 bases: TGTGCCAGCAGTCGAGGGGTTTATAGCAATCAGCCCCAGCATTTT.

The V gene is TRBV19, the J gene TRBJ1-4; perhaps TRBD1 as D (5 bases). V was cut by 6 bases and J by 6 bases, with 17 bases left in between. Germline V gene data show CDR1 as LNHDA and CDR2 as SQIVND (reference sequence). The CDR3 extends over 15 amino acids. The CDR3: CASSTTQGSYEKLFF. The CDR3 DNA reads as TGTGCCAGTAGCACGACTCAGGGATCGTATGAAAAACTGTTTTTT.

Only a few counts were recorded for this clonotype. CDR3 in amino acids: CASSLALGAREQYF. As DNA, the CDR3 is TGTGCCAGCAGCTTAGCGCTTGGGGCACGCGAGCAGTACTTC. The J gene is TRBJ2-7, the V gene TRBV7-6, with D maybe TRBD1 (5 bases). With 0 bases removed from V and 6 bases from J, the gap between germline ends came to 12 bases. The germline gives CDR1 SGHVS, CDR2 FNYEAQ. The CDR3 extends over 14 amino acids. Together with reference TRBV7-6 and TRBJ2-7, the CDR3 gives the full variable domain: GAGVSQSPRYKVTKRGQDVALRCDPISGHVSLYWYRQALGQGPEFLTYFNYEAQQDKSGLPNDRFSAERPEGSISTLTIQRTEQRDSAMYRCASSLALGAREQYFGPGTRLTVT.

V and J are TRBV25-1 and TRBJ2-5, with D perhaps TRBD2 (5 bases). This CDR3 comprises 16 residues. Germline V CDR1 and CDR2: MGHDK, SYGVNS. V lost 2 bases and J 2 bases, leaving 15 bases between the germline ends. DNA for the CDR3: TGTGCCAGCAGTGAAACTAGAACACAACTTCAAGAGACCCAGTACTTC. This codes for CASSETRTQLQETQYF.

This clonotype was counted a few times. The chain combines TRBV20-1 with TRBJ2-7, with 14 bases identical to TRBD2. The CDR3 extends over 19 amino acids. CDR1 DFQATT and CDR2 SNEGSKA come from the germline V gene (reference sequence). J lost 4 bases, V lost 4 bases, and 18 bases had no gene match. CDR3 residues: CSANTPFGTSGRIGYEQYF. In nucleotides, the CDR3 is TGCAGTGCTAACACACCTTTTGGGACTAGCGGGAGAATCGGTTACGAGCAGTACTTC.

This clonotype was counted only a few times. The chain joins TRBV19 to TRBJ2-3, with D possibly TRBD2 on 5 matching bases. The CDR3 covers 13 residues. Trimming took off 2 bases at V and 4 bases at J, with 7 bases between the two ends. From germline, CDR1 is LNHDA and CDR2 SQIVND (reference sequence). CDR3 amino acids: CASSITEADTQYF. DNA for the CDR3: TGTGCCAGTAGTATAACGGAGGCAGATACGCAGTATTTT.